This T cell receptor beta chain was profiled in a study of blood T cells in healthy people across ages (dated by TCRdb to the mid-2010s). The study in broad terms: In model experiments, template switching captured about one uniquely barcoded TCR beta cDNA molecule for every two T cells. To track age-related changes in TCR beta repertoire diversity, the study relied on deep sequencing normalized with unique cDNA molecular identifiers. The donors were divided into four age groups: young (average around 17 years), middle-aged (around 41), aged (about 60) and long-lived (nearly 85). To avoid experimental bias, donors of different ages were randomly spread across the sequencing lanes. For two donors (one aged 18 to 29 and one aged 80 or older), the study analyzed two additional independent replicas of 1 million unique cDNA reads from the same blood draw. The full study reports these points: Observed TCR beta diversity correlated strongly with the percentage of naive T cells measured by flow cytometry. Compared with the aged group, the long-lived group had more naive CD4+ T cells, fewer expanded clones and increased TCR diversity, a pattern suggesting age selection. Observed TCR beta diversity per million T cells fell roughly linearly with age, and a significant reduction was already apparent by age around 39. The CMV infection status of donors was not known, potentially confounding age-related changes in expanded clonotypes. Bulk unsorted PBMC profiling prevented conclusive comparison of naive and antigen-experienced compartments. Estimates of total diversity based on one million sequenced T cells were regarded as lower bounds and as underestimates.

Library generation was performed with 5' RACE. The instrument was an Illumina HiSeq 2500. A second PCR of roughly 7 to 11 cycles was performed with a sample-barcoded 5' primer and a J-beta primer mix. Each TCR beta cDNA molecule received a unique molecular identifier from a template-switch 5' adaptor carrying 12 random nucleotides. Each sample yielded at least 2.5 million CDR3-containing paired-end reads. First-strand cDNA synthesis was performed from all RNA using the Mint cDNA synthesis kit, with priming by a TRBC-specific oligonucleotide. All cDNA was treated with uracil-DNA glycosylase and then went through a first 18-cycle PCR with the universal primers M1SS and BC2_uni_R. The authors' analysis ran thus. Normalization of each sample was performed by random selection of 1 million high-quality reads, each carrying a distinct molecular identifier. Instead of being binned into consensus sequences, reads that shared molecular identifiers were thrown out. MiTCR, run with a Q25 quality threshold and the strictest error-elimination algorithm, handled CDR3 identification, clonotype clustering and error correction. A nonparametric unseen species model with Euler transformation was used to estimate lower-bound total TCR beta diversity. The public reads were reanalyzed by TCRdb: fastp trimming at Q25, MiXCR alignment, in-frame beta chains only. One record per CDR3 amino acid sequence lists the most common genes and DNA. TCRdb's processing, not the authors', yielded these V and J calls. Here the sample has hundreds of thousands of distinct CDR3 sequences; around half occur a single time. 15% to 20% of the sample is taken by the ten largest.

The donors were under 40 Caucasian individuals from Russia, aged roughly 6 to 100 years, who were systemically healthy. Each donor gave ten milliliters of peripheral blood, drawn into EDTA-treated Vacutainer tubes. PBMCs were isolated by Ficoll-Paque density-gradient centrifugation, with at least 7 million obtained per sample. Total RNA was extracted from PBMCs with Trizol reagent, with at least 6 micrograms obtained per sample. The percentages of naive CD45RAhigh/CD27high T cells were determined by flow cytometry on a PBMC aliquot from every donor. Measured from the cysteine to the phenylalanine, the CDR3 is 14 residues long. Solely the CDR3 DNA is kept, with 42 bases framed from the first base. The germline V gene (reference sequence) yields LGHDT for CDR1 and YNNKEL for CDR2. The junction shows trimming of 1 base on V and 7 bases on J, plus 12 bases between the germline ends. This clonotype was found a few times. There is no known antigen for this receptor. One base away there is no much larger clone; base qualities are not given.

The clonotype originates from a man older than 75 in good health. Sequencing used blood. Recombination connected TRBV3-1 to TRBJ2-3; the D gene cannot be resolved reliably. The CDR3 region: CASSQGSPRYTQYF. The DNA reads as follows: TGTGCCAGCAGCCAAGGTTCGCCTAGGTATACGCAGTATTTT.